This entry lists 24 T cell receptor beta chains sequenced from one sample in a study of regulatory T cells in long-lasting Graves disease. The sample's time point: persistent/refractory GD, antithyroid drugs over 5 years with positive TRAb. PBMC RNA served as the TCR library source. Arm-PCR with iRepertoire HTBI primers amplified the CDR3 regions for these TCR beta libraries. In TCRdb, the multiplex PCR reads were re-called with MiXCR into one record per CDR3 protein. Of roughly 450,000 distinct CDR3 sequences in the sample, about 20% are singletons; the top ten hold over 7.5%. The material was peripheral blood mononuclear cells (PBMCs), obtained when the disease was refractory, from a patient treated with antithyroid drugs. Source of these receptors: a female donor with Graves disease.

Comments on this clonotype: A much more abundant neighbour one base away suggests this may be a read error. No conserved phenylalanine or tryptophan ends this CDR3, so it is likely a read error. The chain uses TRBV5-1 and TRBJ2-5; maybe TRBD1 (5 bases). The CDR3 consists of 14 residues. The V end lost 3 bases, the J end lost 4 bases, and 13 bases lay between the germline ends. From germline, CDR1 is SGHRS and CDR2 YFSETQ. CDR3 residues: CASSSDSSGETQYS. The DNA for the CDR3 is TGCGCCAGCAGCTCCGACAGTTCGGGAGAGACCCAGTACTCC.

This clonotype turned up a few times. J is TRBJ1-4 and V is TRBV6-5; D remains unclear. The CDR3 loop spans 15 amino acids. The V gene's germline CDR1 is MNHEY and CDR2 SVGAGI. V was cut by 0 bases and J by 4 bases, with 9 bases left in between. CDR3 loop: CASSYSGSYNEKLFF. CDR3 DNA: TGTGCCAGCAGTTACTCGGGGAGCTATAATGAAAAACTGTTTTTT.

Notes on this clonotype: Given a much more abundant clone one base away, this may be a read error. The chain has TRBV11-2 and TRBJ1-4; a weak D match, TRBD1 (5 bases). The CDR3 length is 15 residues. In germline, CDR1 is SGHAT, CDR2 FQNNGV. DNA for the CDR3: TGTGCCAGCAGCTTAGGTGACAGAACTAATGAAAAACTGTCTTTT. This translates into CASSLGDRTNEKLSF.

This chain connects TRBV4-3 to TRBJ1-2; D is ambiguous. The CDR3 is 19 amino acids. V shed 2 bases and J shed 4 bases, with 26 bases lying between them. Germline-derived CDR1 and CDR2 are LGHNA and YSLEER. The CDR3 DNA reads TGCGCCAGCAGCCAACGCCCCTCAGGTCCCGAACAGCTTGGCTATGGCTACACCTTC. It encodes CASSQRPSGPEQLGYGYTF.

This clonotype showed up many times. This chain connects TRBV2 to TRBJ2-7; 7 bases align to TRBD1. Germline trimming cut 4 bases from V and 5 bases from J; bases unmatched to any gene: 11. The CDR3 has 15 residues. Germline assignment: CDR1 SNHLY and CDR2 FYNNEI. The CDR3 reads CASSGQGNGVDEQYF. The CDR3 DNA reads as TGTGCCAGCAGTGGACAGGGAAACGGAGTCGACGAGCAGTACTTC. The variable domain in full, with the rest retrieved from reference TRBV2 and TRBJ2-7, is EPEVTQTPSHQVTQMGQEVILRCVPISNHLYFYWYRQILGQKVEFLVSFYNNEISEKSEIFDDQFSVERPDGSNFTLKIRSTKLEDSAMYFCASSGQGNGVDEQYFGPGTRLTVT.

The V gene is TRBV20-1, the J gene TRBJ2-1; no reliable D call. This CDR3 region has 14 residues. The V and J ends lost 6 bases and 0 bases respectively, with 12 bases between them. Germline CDR1 is DFQATT and CDR2 is SNEGSKA (reference sequence). CDR3 in amino acids: CSAADLSSYNEQFF. CDR3 nucleotides: TGCAGTGCCGCTGACTTAAGCTCCTACAATGAGCAGTTCTTC.

The sample holds a few counts of this clonotype. An end of the junction differs from the germline gene, which may be a read error. This sequence joins TRBV4-2 and TRBJ2-5; D might be TRBD1 (6 bases). This CDR3 region has 16 residues. Germline CDR1 reads LGHNA; CDR2 reads YNFKEQ. The CDR3: CASGQSTRGVGETQYF. CDR3 bases: TGTGCCAGCGGCCAATCCACCAGGGGAGTGGGAGAGACCCAGTACTTC.

The chain has TRBV19 and TRBJ2-2, with TRBD1 matching over 8 bases. CDR3 length: 15 amino acids. The V and J ends lost 7 bases and 1 base, in that order; junction bases with no gene match: 5. From germline, CDR1 is LNHDA and CDR2 SQIVND (reference sequence). The CDR3 region has the DNA TGTGCCAGTACTTGGACAGGGCTGAACACCGGGGAGCTGTTTTTT. Translated, it gives CASTWTGLNTGELFF.

A note on this clonotype: A much larger clone sits a single nucleotide away, making a read error possible. The chain uses TRBV6-9 and TRBJ1-2; 10 bases line up with TRBD1. The CDR3 consists of 15 residues. CDR1 and CDR2 (germline): MNHGY, SVAAGI. In DNA, the CDR3 is TGTGCCAGCGGTTACTACGCGGACAGGGGGGATGGCTACACCTTC. Protein sequence: CASGYYADRGDGYTF.

This chain links TRBV4-2 with TRBJ1-1, with no clear D. The CDR3 is 15 amino acids. Germline V lookup: CDR1 LGHNA, CDR2 YNFKEQ. Trimming pared 1 base from V and 2 bases from J, leaving 11 bases between. CDR3 loop: CASSQVGSGNTEAFF. CDR3 nucleotides: TGTGCCAGCAGCCAAGTGGGGTCGGGAAACACTGAAGCTTTCTTT.

This clonotype was recorded many times. CDR3: CASSQAGTSKYEQYF. In nucleotides, the CDR3 is TGTGCCAGCAGCCAAGCCGGGACTAGCAAGTACGAGCAGTACTTC. The rearrangement uses TRBV7-3 and TRBJ2-7; 9 bases are a match to TRBD2. The ends lost 5 bases at V and 4 bases at J; junction bases unmatched: 9. The CDR3 runs to 15 residues. Germline CDR1 SGHTA, CDR2 FQGTGA.

Worth noting for this clonotype: Relative to the germline gene, one junction end is altered; a read error may explain this. This chain connects TRBV12-3 or TRBV12-4 to TRBJ1-3, with D unresolved. The CDR3 is 14 residues long. CDR3 coding DNA: TGTGTCAGCAGTTTGGTGAACGTCGGAAACACCATATATTTT. Translating it yields CVSSLVNVGNTIYF.

This clonotype has ten or more counts. This rearrangement joins TRBV28 to TRBJ2-7; TRBD2 agrees at 8 bases. This CDR3 has 14 amino acids. V shed 7 bases and J 4 bases; nucleotides not matched to a gene: 9. CDR1 is MDHEN, CDR2 SYDVKM, per germline. CDR3 DNA sequence: TGTGCCAGCACCTTCGGAGCGGGGGTATACGAGCAGTACTTC. Translated: CASTFGAGVYEQYF.

The chain combines TRBV19 with TRBJ2-5; 7 bases map to TRBD1. The CDR3 consists of 15 residues. Trimming removed 7 bases from V and 7 bases from J; junction bases left unmatched: 15. Germline V gives CDR1 LNHDA, CDR2 SQIVND (reference sequence). The CDR3 loop reads CASTQTGAFKGTQYF. The CDR3, as DNA: TGTGCCAGTACCCAAACAGGGGCCTTCAAGGGGACCCAGTACTTC. Together with reference TRBV19 and TRBJ2-5, the CDR3 gives the full variable domain: DGGITQSPKYLFRKEGQNVTLSCEQNLNHDAMYWYRQDPGQGLRLIYYSQIVNDFQKGDIAEGYSVSREKKESFPLTVTSAQKNPTAFYLCASTQTGAFKGTQYFGPGTRLLVL.

This clonotype has just a few counts. The chain carries TRBV4-3 and TRBJ1-1; D unclear. There are 13 residues in the CDR3. Germline loops: CDR1 LGHNA, CDR2 YSLEER. Trimming took 4 bases from V and 4 from J, leaving 10 bases between them. The CDR3 spells CASSLNEATEAFF. In DNA, the CDR3 is TGCGCCAGCAGCCTAAATGAGGCCACTGAAGCTTTCTTT.

This clonotype appeared a few times. It may be a read error: a sequence one base away is much more abundant. The DNA for the CDR3 is TGTGCCAGCAGAGGGGACAGCCCCTACGAGCAGTACTTC. This gives the protein CASRGDSPYEQYF. The chain joins TRBV7-9 to TRBJ2-7, with 7 bases matching TRBD1. Losses at the gene ends were 6 bases for V and 2 bases for J; bases not matched to a gene: 4. The CDR3 extends over 13 amino acids. Germline values: CDR1 SEHNR, CDR2 FQNEAQ (reference sequence).

This clonotype was found a few times. The chain carries TRBV20-1 and TRBJ1-1; weak D call: TRBD1 (5 bases). Trimming took 0 bases from V and 5 from J, leaving 13 bases between them. CDR1 and CDR2 from the germline V gene are DFQATT and SNEGSKA (reference sequence). CDR3 length equals 14 residues. The CDR3 is CSARDGTSRTEAFF. The CDR3, as DNA: TGCAGTGCTAGAGACGGGACTTCACGGACTGAAGCTTTCTTT.

V and J are TRBV11-2 and TRBJ2-7; TRBD2 might be the D (6 bases). Trimming left V 1 base short and J 6 bases short, with 13 bases between. Germline V gene lookup returns CDR1 SGHAT and CDR2 FQNNGV. There are 14 residues in the CDR3. The CDR3 DNA is TGTGCCAGCAGCTTAGCTGGGACTGGCTTCGAGCAGTACTTC. This encodes CASSLAGTGFEQYF.

This clonotype was observed at least ten times. This chain connects TRBV20-1 to TRBJ2-5, with D perhaps matching TRBD2 (6 bases). The V gene's germline CDR1 is DFQATT and CDR2 SNEGSKA (reference sequence). This CDR3 has 14 amino acids. Trimming pared 4 bases from V and 1 base from J, leaving 13 bases between. CDR3 in amino acids: CSANRRDSQETQYF. In DNA, the CDR3 is TGCAGTGCTAACCGCAGGGACTCCCAAGAGACCCAGTACTTC.

The genes are TRBV6-2 or TRBV6-3 and TRBJ2-1; 10 bases match TRBD2. Per germline, CDR1 MNHEY and CDR2 SVGEGT. The CDR3 consists of 13 residues. The V and J ends lost 8 bases and 9 bases, in that order; junction bases with no gene match: 7. CDR3 in DNA: TGTGCCAGCGCTAAGAGCGGGAGGGGTGAGCAGTTCTTC. It translates to CASAKSGRGEQFF.

Note on this clonotype: With a much larger clone just one base away, this may be a read error. The chain joins TRBV15 to TRBJ2-5; TRBD1 or TRBD2 may be the D gene (6 bases each). The V end lost 9 bases, the J end lost 1 base, and 21 bases lay between the germline ends. Per the germline V gene, CDR1 is LNHNV and CDR2 is YYDKDF (reference sequence). There are 16 residues in the CDR3. CDR3 nucleotides: TGTGCCACTCTTATCGGGGGCGGCGGAGTCCAAGAGACCCAGTACTTC. Protein sequence: CATLIGGGGVQETQYF.

To note about this clonotype: One end of the junction is discordant with germline, which a read error may explain. J is TRBJ2-6 and V is TRBV27, with D perhaps being TRBD1 or TRBD2 (5 bases each). Germline loops: CDR1 MNHEY, CDR2 SMNVEV (reference sequence). This CDR3 has 16 residues. The CDR3: CASSRIQAPGANILTF. The CDR3 nucleotides are TGTGCCAGCAGTAGGATACAGGCGCCCGGGGCCAACATCCTGACTTTC.

This clonotype has a count of ten or more. The J gene is TRBJ2-1, the V gene TRBV6-2 or TRBV6-3; tentative D call: TRBD2 (6 bases). Germline CDR1 is MNHEY and CDR2 is SVGEGT. The V gene lost 0 bases and the J gene lost 0 bases, with 21 bases spanning the gap. This CDR3 comprises 20 residues. The DNA for the CDR3 is TGTGCCAGCAGTTACTCTCGGGGCGAAAGGGACTGGAGCTCCTACAATGAGCAGTTCTTC. Protein sequence: CASSYSRGERDWSSYNEQFF.

This clonotype was recorded a few times. The chain joins TRBV5-1 to TRBJ2-3; the match to TRBD1 covers 9 bases. Germline V gene data show CDR1 as SGHRS and CDR2 as YFSETQ. Trimming cost V 4 bases and J 7 bases; bases outside gene matches: 4. This CDR3 contains 13 residues. CDR3 DNA: TGCGCCAGCAGCCCACAGGGGGCCTATACGCAGTATTTT. Its translation: CASSPQGAYTQYF.